The sequence of this T cell receptor (beta chain) was determined in a study of TIL therapy for anti-PD-1-resistant metastatic lung cancer. Sequencing used immunoSEQ v3. Sequencing was performed with immunoSEQ multiplex PCR; in TCRdb, only in-frame clones are kept and a portion is missing. The table has roughly 57,000 clones, 81% seen once. The CDR3 is 17 residues long. J gave up 0 bases and V 5 bases, and 11 bases lay outside the gene matches. CDR1 is SGHAT, CDR2 FQNNGV, per germline. Indicated time point: pre-treatment sample, taken before nivolumab and TIL therapy. The starting material was blood, obtained at baseline. This receptor was obtained from a person between 30 and 79 years old with non-small cell lung cancer. The chain employs TRBV11-2 and TRBJ2-3; 7 nucleotides align to TRBD1. For the CDR3, the DNA is TGTGCCAGCAGCCCTAGACAGGGAAGACCTAGCACAGATACGCAGTATTTT. Amino acid sequence: CASSPRQGRPSTDTQYF.